This T cell receptor (beta chain) is from a study of blood T cell repertoires in COVID-19. Study as a whole: The United States, Italy and Spain provided the acute and convalescent COVID-19 samples.

Authors' methods: The assay estimated nucleated cells by amplifying reference gene primers. The repertoire was sequenced with immunoSEQ multiplex PCR; TCRdb's copy has only in-frame clones and lacks some. V, J and clone size derive from that table, while D and trimming were established from the DNA sequence. The data hold some 99,000 clones, with 70% to 90% observed a single time. What was sequenced was peripheral blood. The source is a man aged 70 or older with acute or convalescent COVID-19.

For the CDR3, the DNA is TGTGCCAGCAGCCAAATGCGGACAGGGTACCAAGAGACCCAGTACTTC. Translation gives CASSQMRTGYQETQYF. The rearrangement uses TRBV3-1 (or the pseudogene TRBV3-2) and TRBJ2-5; 8 bases line up with TRBD1. CDR3 size: 16 residues. Germline-derived CDR1 and CDR2 are LGHDT and YNNKEL (reference sequence). After removal of 2 bases from V and 0 bases from J, the junction contained 5 bases not matched to a gene.